The entry that follows covers one T cell receptor beta chain sequence. Authors' data handling: Reference gene primer amplification in the assay estimated nucleated cell counts. Sequencing was performed with immunoSEQ multiplex PCR; in TCRdb, only in-frame clones are kept and a portion is missing. The V and J calls and the clone size are those of that table, but D and trimming were determined from the DNA. This sample has about 260,000 clones, with around nine tenths found just once. This sample is part of a study of blood T cell repertoires in COVID-19. Study background: Sites in the United States, Italy and Spain provided acute and convalescent COVID-19 samples. PBMCs, B-cell-depleted T cells, or T cells provided the cDNA or gDNA that made up the material.

Looked up from germline, CDR1 is SGDLS and CDR2 is YYNGEE. The CDR3 is 15 amino acids. Trimming took 0 bases from V and 1 from J, leaving 11 bases between them. The chain carries TRBV9 and TRBJ2-7; D uncertain. The sample was peripheral blood. This receptor was identified in a man in his forties who had recovered from COVID-19. The CDR3 coding sequence is TGTGCCAGCAGCGTAGGAGGAGCCCGTTCCTACGAGCAGTACTTC. As protein: CASSVGGARSYEQYF.